This entry features one TCR beta chain sequence. TCRdb's table, derived via immunoSEQ multiplex PCR, lists solely in-frame clones and lacks some. The sample holds some 80,000 clones, around 79% seen once. The sample comes from a study of blood T cell repertoires in COVID-19. The CDR3 is made up of 12 amino acids. Germline values: CDR1 SNHLY, CDR2 FYNNEI. V was clipped by 8 bases and J by 3 bases, with 10 bases between them. V gene TRBV2 combines with J gene TRBJ1-1, with D possibly being TRBD1 (5 bases). The sequenced sample consisted of peripheral blood. This TCR derives from a woman older than 75 with active or convalescent COVID-19. In nucleotides, the CDR3 is TGTGCCAGCGGCAGGGTTGACACTGAAGCTTTCTTT. This translates into CASGRVDTEAFF.